The TCR beta chain under discussion was sequenced for a study of T cells in Graves' hyperthyroidism and ophthalmopathy. Amplified TCR beta CDR3 regions derived from RNA transcripts. The TCR CDR3 was amplified in a first-round RT-PCR using the HTBI primer set. TCRdb ran MiXCR on the multiplex PCR reads and lists one entry per CDR3 protein. This sample carries around 500,000 distinct CDR3 sequences, 15% to 20% of them seen once, and the ten largest clones take around 32%. V was pared by 2 bases and J by 7 bases, with 6 bases of the junction left unmatched. The germline V gene has CDR1 DFQATT and CDR2 SNEGSKA (reference sequence). CDR3 size: 14 residues. This clonotype was observed at least ten times.

This sequence originates from a young woman with Graves' ophthalmopathy. Sequences were obtained from blood. J is TRBJ2-5 and V is TRBV20-1, with 11 bases aligning to TRBD2. As DNA, the CDR3 is TGCAGTGCTAGACTAGCGGGAGGAGAGGGGACCCAGTACTTC. This sequence encodes CSARLAGGEGTQYF.